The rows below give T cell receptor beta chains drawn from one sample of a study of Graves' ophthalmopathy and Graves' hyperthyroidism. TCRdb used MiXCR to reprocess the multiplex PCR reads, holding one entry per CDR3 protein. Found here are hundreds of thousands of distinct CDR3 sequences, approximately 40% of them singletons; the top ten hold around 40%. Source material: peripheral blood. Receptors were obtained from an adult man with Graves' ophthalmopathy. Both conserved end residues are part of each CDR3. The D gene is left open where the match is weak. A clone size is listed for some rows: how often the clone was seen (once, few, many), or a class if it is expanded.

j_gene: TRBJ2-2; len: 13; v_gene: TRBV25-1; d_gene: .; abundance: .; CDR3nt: TGTGCCAGCAGAGAATCGAACACCGGGGAGCTGTTTTTT; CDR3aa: CASRESNTGELFF
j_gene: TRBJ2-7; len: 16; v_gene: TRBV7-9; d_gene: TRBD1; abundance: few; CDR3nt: TGTGCCAGCAGCCAAGTATTTAGGGGGCGTACCTACGAGCAGTACTTC; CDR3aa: CASSQVFRGRTYEQYF
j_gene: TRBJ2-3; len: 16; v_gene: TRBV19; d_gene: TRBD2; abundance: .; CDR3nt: TGTGCCAGTAGTCTCGCCCTAGCGGGAGGAACAGATACGCAGTATTTT; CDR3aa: CASSLALAGGTDTQYF
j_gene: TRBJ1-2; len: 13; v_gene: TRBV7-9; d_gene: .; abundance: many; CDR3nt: TGTGCCAGCAGCTTAGAGGTTAACTATGGCTACACCTTC; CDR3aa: CASSLEVNYGYTF
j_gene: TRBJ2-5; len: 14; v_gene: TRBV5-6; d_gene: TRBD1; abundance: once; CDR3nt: TGTGCCAGCAGTAAACAGGGGAACCAAGAGACCCAGTACTTC; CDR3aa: CASSKQGNQETQYF
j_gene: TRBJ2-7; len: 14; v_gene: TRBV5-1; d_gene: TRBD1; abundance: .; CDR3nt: TGCGCCAGCAGTAATCAGGGGGCCGGATACGAGCAGTACTTC; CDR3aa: CASSNQGAGYEQYF
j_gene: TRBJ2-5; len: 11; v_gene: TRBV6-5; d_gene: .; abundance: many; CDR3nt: TGTGCCAGCAGTTACTCGGGGTCCCGGTACTTC; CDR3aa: CASSYSGSRYF
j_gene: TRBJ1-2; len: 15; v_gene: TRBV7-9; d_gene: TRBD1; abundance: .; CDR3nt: TGTGCCAGCAGTCCGCCGGGACAGACAATCTATGGCTACACCTTC; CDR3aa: CASSPPGQTIYGYTF
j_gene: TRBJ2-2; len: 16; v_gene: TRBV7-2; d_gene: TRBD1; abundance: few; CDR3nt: TGTGCCAGCAGCTTACAGGGGGCAGCGAACACCGGGGAGCTGTTTTTT; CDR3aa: CASSLQGAANTGELFF
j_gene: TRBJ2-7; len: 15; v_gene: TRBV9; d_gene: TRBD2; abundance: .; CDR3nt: TGTGCCAGCAGCCCCACTAGCGGGGTCTCCTACGAGCAGTACTTC; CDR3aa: CASSPTSGVSYEQYF